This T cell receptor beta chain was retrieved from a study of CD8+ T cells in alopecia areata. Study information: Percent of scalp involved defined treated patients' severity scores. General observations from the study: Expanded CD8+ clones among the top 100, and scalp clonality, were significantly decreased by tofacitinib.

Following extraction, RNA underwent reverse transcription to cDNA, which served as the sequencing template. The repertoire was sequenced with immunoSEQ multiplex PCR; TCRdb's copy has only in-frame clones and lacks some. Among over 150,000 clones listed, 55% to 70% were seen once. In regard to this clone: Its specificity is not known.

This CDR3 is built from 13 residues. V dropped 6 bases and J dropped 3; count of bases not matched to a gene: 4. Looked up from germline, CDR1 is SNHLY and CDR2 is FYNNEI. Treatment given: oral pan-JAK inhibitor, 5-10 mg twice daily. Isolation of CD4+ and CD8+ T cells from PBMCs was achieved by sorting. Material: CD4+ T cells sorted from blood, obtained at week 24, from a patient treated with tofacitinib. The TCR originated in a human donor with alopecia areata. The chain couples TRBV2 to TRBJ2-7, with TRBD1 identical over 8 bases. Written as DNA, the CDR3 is TGTGCCAGCAGACAGGGGGTAAGCTACGAGCAGTACTTC. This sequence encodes CASRQGVSYEQYF.